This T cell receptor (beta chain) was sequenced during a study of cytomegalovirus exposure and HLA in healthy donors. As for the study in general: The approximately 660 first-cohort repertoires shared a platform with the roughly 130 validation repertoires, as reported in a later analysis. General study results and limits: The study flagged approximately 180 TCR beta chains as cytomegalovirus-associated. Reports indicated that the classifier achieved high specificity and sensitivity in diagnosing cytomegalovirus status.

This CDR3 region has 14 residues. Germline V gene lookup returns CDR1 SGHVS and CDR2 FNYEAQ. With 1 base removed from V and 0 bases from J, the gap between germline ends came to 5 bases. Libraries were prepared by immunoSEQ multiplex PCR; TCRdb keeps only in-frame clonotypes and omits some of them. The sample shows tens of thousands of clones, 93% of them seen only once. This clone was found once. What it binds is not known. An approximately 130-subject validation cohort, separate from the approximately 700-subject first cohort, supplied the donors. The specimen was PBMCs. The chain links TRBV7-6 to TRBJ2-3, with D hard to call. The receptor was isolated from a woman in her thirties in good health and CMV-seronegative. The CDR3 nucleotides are TGTGCCAGCAGCTTAGGCCAGAGCACAGATACGCAGTATTTT. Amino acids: CASSLGQSTDTQYF.